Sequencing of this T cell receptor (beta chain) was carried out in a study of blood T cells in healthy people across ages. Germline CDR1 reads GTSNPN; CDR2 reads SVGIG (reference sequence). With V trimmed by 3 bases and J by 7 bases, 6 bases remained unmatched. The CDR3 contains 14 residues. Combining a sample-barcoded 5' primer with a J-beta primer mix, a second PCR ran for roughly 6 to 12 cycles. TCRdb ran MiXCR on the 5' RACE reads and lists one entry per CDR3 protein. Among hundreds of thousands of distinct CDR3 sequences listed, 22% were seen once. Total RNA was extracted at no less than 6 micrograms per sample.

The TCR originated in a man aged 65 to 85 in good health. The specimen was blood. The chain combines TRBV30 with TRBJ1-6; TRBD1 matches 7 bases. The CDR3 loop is CAWSVGGGNSPLHF. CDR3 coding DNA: TGTGCCTGGAGCGTAGGAGGGGGCAATTCACCCCTCCACTTT. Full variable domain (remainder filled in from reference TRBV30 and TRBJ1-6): SQTIHQWPATLVQPVGSPLSLECTVEGTSNPNLYWYRQAAGRGLQLLFYSVGIGQISSEVPQNLSASRPQDRQFILSSKKLLLSDSGFYLCAWSVGGGNSPLHFGNGTRLTVT.